These 30 T cell receptor beta chains share one sample of origin, sequenced in a study of graft-versus-host responses after intestinal transplantation. Produced via immunoSEQ multiplex PCR; TCRdb's table is partial and in-frame only. The sample lists under 95,000 clones, approximately 90% occurring once. No cognate antigen is known for these TCRs. This specimen was unstimulated CD4+ T cells sorted from spleen or lymph node cells, taken before transplant. The receptors here all came from a human donor who was the organ donor for an intestinal transplant.

J is TRBJ2-4 and V is TRBV5-6, with TRBD2 as a possible D gene (5 bases). The CDR3 sequence is 16 residues long. Trimming took off 0 bases at V and 5 bases at J, with 15 bases between the two ends. Germline CDR1 and CDR2: SGHDT and YYEEEE. Here the CDR3 DNA reads TGTGCCAGCAGCTTGGTCGGGTTTAACGGGGAAAACATTCAGTACTTC. Translating it yields CASSLVGFNGENIQYF.

The J gene is TRBJ1-1, the V gene TRBV7-9; TRBD1 agrees at 8 bases. CDR1 and CDR2 from the germline V gene are SEHNR and FQNEAQ (reference sequence). The CDR3 sequence is 16 residues long. Unmatched junction bases numbered 12, after V lost 5 bases and J lost 4 bases. CDR3 protein: CASSGKDRVVSTEAFF. The DNA of the CDR3 is TGTGCCAGCAGCGGAAAGGACAGGGTTGTCAGCACTGAAGCTTTCTTT. The full variable domain, completed using reference TRBV7-9 and TRBJ1-1, is DTGVSQNPRHKITKRGQNVTFRCDPISEHNRLYWYRQTLGQGPEFLTYFQNEAQLEKSRLLSDRFSAERPKGSFSTLEIQRTEQGDSAMYLCASSGKDRVVSTEAFFGQGTRLTVV.

The chain carries TRBV4-2 and TRBJ1-1, with D unclear. Germline V gene data show CDR1 as LGHNA and CDR2 as YNFKEQ. The CDR3 runs 15 residues. The V end was cut by 3 bases, the J end by 7 bases, with 18 bases between. In DNA, the CDR3 is TGTGCCAGCAGCCAGAATAAAGGTGGACTCAGTGAAGCTTTCTTT. It translates to CASSQNKGGLSEAFF.

This sequence joins TRBV5-8 and TRBJ2-1; 15 nucleotides line up with TRBD2. The ends lost 6 bases at V and 9 bases at J; junction bases unmatched: 7. In germline, CDR1 is SGHTS, CDR2 YDEGEE. The CDR3 extends over 15 amino acids. CDR3 region: CASTKRTSGGAEQFF. Written as DNA, the CDR3 is TGTGCCAGCACCAAGAGGACTAGCGGGGGGGCTGAGCAGTTCTTC. Complete variable domain (other parts from reference TRBV5-8 and TRBJ2-1): EAGVTQSPTHLIKTRGQQATLRCSPISGHTSVYWYQQALGLGLQFLLWYDEGEERNRGNFPPRFSGRQFPNYSSELNVNALELEDSALYLCASTKRTSGGAEQFFGPGTRLTVL.

This chain joins TRBV5-4 and TRBJ2-1; 8 nucleotides match TRBD2. The ends lost 4 bases at V and 7 bases at J; junction bases unmatched: 13. CDR1 SGHNT and CDR2 YYREEE come from the germline V gene (reference sequence). The CDR3 sequence is 16 residues long. The CDR3 nucleotides are TGTGCCAGCAGCCGGTTTAGCGGGACCGTCGGGAATGAGCAGTTCTTC. As protein: CASSRFSGTVGNEQFF.

In this sample, this clone turned up a few times. The rearrangement links TRBV6-1 to TRBJ1-4; a weak D match, TRBD1 (6 bases). The CDR3 runs 14 residues. Germline CDR1 is MNHNS and CDR2 is SASEGT. V was shortened by 6 bases and J by 7 bases, with 15 bases between the two germline ends. The CDR3 loop reads CASRRDTVFEKLFF. The CDR3 region has the DNA TGTGCCAGCAGACGGGACACCGTTTTTGAAAAACTGTTTTTT.

The rearrangement links TRBV6-5 to TRBJ1-6, with D maybe TRBD1 (5 bases). Trimming took 7 bases from V and 7 from J, leaving 11 bases between them. This CDR3 is built from 13 residues. Germline values: CDR1 MNHEY, CDR2 SVGAGI. CDR3 residues: CASNDPGNSPLHF. CDR3 nucleotides: TGTGCCAGCAACGACCCAGGGAATTCACCCCTCCACTTT.

The chain uses TRBV25-1 and TRBJ1-1; D is unresolved. The CDR3 extends over 12 amino acids. The V end lost 8 bases, the J end lost 1 base, and 8 bases lay between the germline ends. The germline CDR1 and CDR2 sequences are MGHDK and SYGVNS. Written as DNA, the CDR3 is TGTGCCAGCCTCGACTGGAACACTGAAGCTTTCTTT. Residues: CASLDWNTEAFF.

The chain couples TRBV18 to TRBJ1-2; possibly TRBD1 for D (5 bases). CDR3 length: 14 residues. Trimming removed 1 base at V and 5 bases at J, with 11 bases between. Germline lookup yields CDR1 KGHSH and CDR2 LQKENI. The CDR3 DNA follows: TGTGCCAGCTCACCACAACGGGGGAATTATGGCTACACCTTC. As protein: CASSPQRGNYGYTF.

The rearrangement joins TRBV7-2 to TRBJ2-3, with unresolved D. Germline V gene data show CDR1 as SGHTA and CDR2 as FQGNSA. CDR3 length equals 11 residues. V was shortened by 2 bases and J by 9 bases, with 6 bases between the two germline ends. The CDR3 bases are TGTGCCAGCAGCTTATTTCCGACGCAGTATTTT. Its protein product is CASSLFPTQYF.

V usage is TRBV6-5 and J usage is TRBJ1-2, with TRBD1 identical over 7 bases. Germline trimming cut 6 bases from V and 4 bases from J; bases unmatched to any gene: 2. Germline lookup yields CDR1 MNHEY and CDR2 SVGAGI. This CDR3 comprises 12 residues. The CDR3 DNA sequence: TGTGCCAGCAGGCACAGGGGCTATGGCTACACCTTC. Translated: CASRHRGYGYTF.

The V gene is TRBV15, the J gene TRBJ2-5; D uncertain. Trimming shortened V by 0 bases and J by 3 bases, and 5 bases separated the two germline ends. The CDR3 consists of 13 residues. Germline CDR1 is LNHNV and CDR2 is YYDKDF (reference sequence). CDR3 nucleotides: TGTGCCACCAGCAGAGATGAGGAAGAGACCCAGTACTTC. It is translated as CATSRDEEETQYF.

In its sample, this clone was seen a few times. V is TRBV5-6 and J is TRBJ2-7; D is unresolved. This CDR3 comprises 12 residues. Trimming stripped 1 base from V and 5 bases from J, with 7 bases between. Germline V gene sequence: CDR1 SGHDT, CDR2 YYEEEE. This CDR3 reads CASSLRVHEQYF. The CDR3 DNA is TGTGCCAGCAGCTTGCGTGTCCACGAGCAGTACTTC.

This chain joins TRBV2 and TRBJ1-1; D remains ambiguous. Per the germline V gene, CDR1 is SNHLY and CDR2 is FYNNEI. The germline V and J ends were trimmed by 4 bases and 7 bases, with 10 bases remaining between them. This CDR3 has 12 amino acids. This CDR3 reads CASSVHLVEAFF. DNA of the CDR3: TGTGCCAGCAGTGTGCACCTAGTTGAAGCTTTCTTT.

This clone has a handful of counts. The DNA of the CDR3 is TGCAGCGTTGAAGGGCGGGGATCCTACGAGCAGTACTTC. This sequence encodes CSVEGRGSYEQYF. This rearrangement joins TRBV29-1 to TRBJ2-7; tentative D call: TRBD2 (6 bases). Germline V gives CDR1 SQVTM, CDR2 ANQGSEA. This CDR3 is built from 13 residues. Trimming left V 1 base short and J 1 base short, with 8 bases between.

There are a few counts of this clone. The chain uses TRBV5-1 and TRBJ1-4; D unclear. The CDR3 is made up of 13 amino acids. Per germline, CDR1 SGHRS and CDR2 YFSETQ. V was pared by 4 bases and J by 8 bases, with 12 bases between. The DNA of the CDR3 is TGCGCCAGCAGCGTAGGACTTCTCGAAAAACTGTTTTTT. It translates to CASSVGLLEKLFF.

The genes are TRBV30 and TRBJ1-3, with D unclear. V was trimmed by 2 bases and J by 4 bases, leaving 9 bases between them. Germline-derived CDR1 and CDR2 are GTSNPN and SVGIG (reference sequence). The CDR3 length is 13 residues. As DNA, the CDR3 is TGTGCCTGGAGTCATTCGGGGGGAAACACCATATATTTT. This translates into CAWSHSGGNTIYF.

The CDR3 region is CASRMRYRTYQETQYF. The CDR3 nucleotides read TGTGCCAGCAGGATGCGGTACCGCACGTACCAAGAGACCCAGTACTTC. The chain couples TRBV28 to TRBJ2-5; no clear D. Germline lookup yields CDR1 MDHEN and CDR2 SYDVKM. V lost 6 bases to trimming and J lost 0 bases, with 17 bases between them. CDR3 size: 16 residues.

This rearrangement joins TRBV5-1 to TRBJ2-5, with 9 bases matching TRBD2. V trimming: 4 bases; J trimming: 8 bases; junction bases outside the gene matches: 15. Germline CDR1 is SGHRS and CDR2 is YFSETQ. The CDR3 consists of 16 residues. CDR3 sequence (DNA): TGCGCCAGCAGCCCGGCCGTAGCGGGGGCCCTCCTTACCCAGTACTTC. Its protein product is CASSPAVAGALLTQYF.

The rearrangement joins TRBV7-9 to TRBJ1-3; weak D call: TRBD1 (5 bases). This CDR3 region has 15 residues. Trimming stripped 2 bases from V and 0 bases from J, with 8 bases between. CDR1 is SEHNR and CDR2 is FQNEAQ in the germline V gene (reference sequence). The CDR3 bases are TGTGCCAGCAGCTTACGACAGATCTCTGGAAACACCATATATTTT. Translating gives CASSLRQISGNTIYF.

V and J are TRBV5-1 and TRBJ1-3, with 9 bases fitting TRBD1. V lost 4 bases, J lost 9 bases, and 11 bases stayed unmatched. This CDR3 spans 15 amino acids. The germline gives CDR1 SGHRS, CDR2 YFSETQ. The DNA for the CDR3 is TGCGCCAGCAGCCATGAGACAGGGGGTGCTGGCACCATATATTTT. Protein product: CASSHETGGAGTIYF.

This clone turned up a few times. The chain uses TRBV2 and TRBJ2-5, with a weak D call TRBD1 (8 bases). Trimming left V 7 bases short and J 5 bases short, with 17 bases between. Germline values: CDR1 SNHLY, CDR2 FYNNEI. CDR3 length equals 14 residues. The CDR3 DNA follows: TGTGCCAGCAAGTTCACAGGGGGGGTGGAGACCCAGTACTTC. It codes for CASKFTGGVETQYF.

The chain couples TRBV7-8 to TRBJ2-7, with a weak D call TRBD2 (6 bases). This CDR3 is built from 13 residues. From germline, CDR1 is SGHVS and CDR2 FQNEAQ. V was shortened by 1 base and J by 6 bases, with 10 bases between the two germline ends. The CDR3 DNA follows: TGTGCCAGCAGCTTAGGTATGCGGGGCGAGCAGTACTTC. Translated, it gives CASSLGMRGEQYF.

This clone was detected a few times. The rearrangement links TRBV6-5 to TRBJ2-7; 7 nucleotides match TRBD2. Germline trimming cut 2 bases from V and 3 bases from J; bases unmatched to any gene: 4. The CDR3 extends over 14 amino acids. Looked up from germline, CDR1 is MNHEY and CDR2 is SVGAGI. CDR3 DNA: TGTGCCAGCAGTTACCTGCCGGGGGGCTACGAGCAGTACTTC. Amino acids: CASSYLPGGYEQYF.

V is TRBV7-9 and J is TRBJ2-1; 10 nucleotides align to TRBD1. The CDR3 consists of 13 residues. Germline V gene lookup returns CDR1 SEHNR and CDR2 FQNEAQ (reference sequence). V shed 2 bases and J 14 bases; nucleotides not matched to a gene: 6. The CDR3 loop reads CASSLSGTGVKFF. CDR3 DNA sequence: TGTGCCAGCAGCTTAAGTGGGACAGGGGTAAAGTTCTTC.

This clone was seen only a few times. The CDR3 DNA follows: TGTGCCAGCAGCCAAGAATTCAGACAGGGGGCCCATGAGCAGTTCTTC. Protein product: CASSQEFRQGAHEQFF. The chain links TRBV4-2 to TRBJ2-1; TRBD1 aligns across 10 bases. The trim removed 0 bases at V and 8 bases at J, leaving 7 bases unmatched. This CDR3 is built from 16 residues. CDR1 and CDR2 from the germline V gene are LGHNA and YNFKEQ.

The J gene is TRBJ2-1, the V gene TRBV5-1; 9 positions match TRBD2. The CDR3 extends over 16 amino acids. The ends lost 0 bases at V and 5 bases at J; junction bases unmatched: 6. Germline CDR1 reads SGHRS; CDR2 reads YFSETQ. CDR3 in amino acids: CASSLVLAGRDNEQFF. CDR3 bases: TGCGCCAGCAGCTTGGTTCTAGCGGGAAGGGACAATGAGCAGTTCTTC.

This clone was seen once. The chain couples TRBV9 to TRBJ1-6, with D perhaps TRBD1 (6 bases). Germline V gives CDR1 SGDLS, CDR2 YYNGEE. The ends were cut back, 0 bases at V and 9 bases at J, with 13 bases in the middle. The CDR3 covers 15 residues. The CDR3 reads CASSVEGTIASPLHF. The CDR3 DNA follows: TGTGCCAGCAGCGTAGAGGGGACAATTGCTTCACCCCTCCACTTT. Supplemented by reference TRBV9 and TRBJ1-6, the full variable domain reads DSGVTQTPKHLITATGQRVTLRCSPRSGDLSVYWYQQSLDQGLQFLIQYYNGEERAKGNILERFSAQQFPDLHSELNLSSLELGDSALYFCASSVEGTIASPLHFGNGTRLTVT.

The rearrangement joins TRBV29-1 to TRBJ1-2; D is ambiguous. This CDR3 contains 12 residues. The V gene lost 3 bases and the J gene lost 2 bases, with 7 bases spanning the gap. Germline loops: CDR1 SQVTM, CDR2 ANQGSEA. CDR3 protein: CSVDDTNYGYTF. Written as DNA, the CDR3 is TGCAGCGTTGACGACACCAACTATGGCTACACCTTC.

V usage is TRBV2 and J usage is TRBJ2-1; the match to TRBD2 covers 8 bases. Germline V gives CDR1 SNHLY, CDR2 FYNNEI. After removal of 2 bases from V and 3 bases from J, the junction contained 0 bases not matched to a gene. This CDR3 spans 14 amino acids. CDR3 sequence reads: CASSELAGYNEQFF. The CDR3 bases are TGTGCCAGCAGTGAACTAGCGGGCTACAATGAGCAGTTCTTC.